The T cell receptor (beta chain) described here comes from a study of circulating tumor DNA in untreated peripheral T-cell lymphoma (dated by TCRdb to the early 2020s). Results and caveats for the whole study, not just this receptor: Tumor-specific clonotypes were identified in about three quarters of patients, with identification achieved from about nine tenths of baseline tissues and roughly 67% of baseline serum samples.

To find tumor-specific TCR clonotypes, researchers sequenced baseline tumor tissue that had been collected prior to treatment. Next-generation sequencing of T-cell receptor sequences was used to monitor peripheral T-cell lymphoma patients receiving frontline treatment on a trial. Libraries were made using the immunoSEQ multiplex PCR assay. Held by TCRdb, this immuneACCESS table contains in-frame sequences only and omits some clones. Under half of the omission traces to an unresolved V gene where checked; the cause of the rest is unknown. This sample has more than 9,000 clones in its table, and around 76% of those were observed once. The biggest ten clones account for 25% to 40% of the sample. CDR1 is given as LNHDA and CDR2 as SQIVND, both from the germline V gene (reference sequence). V is trimmed back by 5 bases and J by 8 bases, and the junction contains 10 bases that no gene match accounts for. From its cysteine to its phenylalanine, the CDR3 spans 15 amino acids. Just CDR3 DNA is preserved here, 45 bases in frame from base 1.

Comment on this clone: No cognate antigen has been identified for it. No qualities accompany the bases; no much larger clone lies one base away.

The chain is encoded by TRBV19 joined to TRBJ1-4; 8 middle bases align to TRBD1. This TCR was recovered from a human donor with peripheral T-cell lymphoma. The sample consisted of tumor tissue. The CDR3 amino acid sequence is: CASSPRTGLGEKLFF. Read as DNA, the sequence is TGTGCCAGTAGTCCTCGGACAGGGCTGGGCGAAAAACTGTTTTTT.